A single T cell receptor (beta chain) is shown here with its context. This entry is derived from a study of chemoradiotherapy in HPV16-positive cancers. Germline assignment: CDR1 SGHTA and CDR2 FQGTGA. This CDR3 has 13 residues. The germline V and J ends were trimmed by 2 bases and 7 bases, with 10 bases remaining between them. The repertoire was sequenced with immunoSEQ multiplex PCR; TCRdb's copy has only in-frame clones and lacks some. The sample records about 39,000 clones, 65% to 80% being singletons. The receptor was isolated from a human donor with HPV-associated anogenital cancer. This sample comprised blood, obtained from a patient who underwent chemoradiotherapy. This chain joins TRBV7-3 and TRBJ2-3; no firm D call. Written as DNA, the CDR3 is TGTGCCAGCAGCTTATCGACGTTGAATACGCAGTATTTT. Amino acids: CASSLSTLNTQYF.